This passage covers 22 T cell receptor beta chains from one sample sequenced in a study of T cell repertoires in cytomegalovirus infection. These receptors lack a known antigen. MiXCR, applied by TCRdb to the reads, yields one record per CDR3 protein. The repertoire includes just over 450,000 distinct CDR3 sequences, roughly 43% of them detected once, and around 44% sits in the top ten. The specimen comprised cultured PBMCs, sampled from culture after CMV antigen stimulation. Every receptor here comes from a human donor in good health (CMV status not recorded). Some clones in this sample may be carry-over from other donors' samples.

This clonotype was found a few times. The chain has TRBV11-2 and TRBJ2-3; D uncertain. CDR1 SGHAT and CDR2 FQNNGV come from the germline V gene. Trimming removed 5 bases from V and 2 bases from J, with 17 bases in between. This CDR3 contains 16 residues. CDR3 amino acids: CASSPAPSLDTDTQYF. The CDR3 DNA sequence: TGTGCCAGCAGCCCCGCCCCCAGCCTAGACACAGATACGCAGTATTTT.

The chain joins TRBV6-1 to TRBJ2-7; unclear D gene. V gave up 5 bases and J gave up 6 bases, with 23 bases separating them. Germline-derived CDR1 and CDR2 are MNHNS and SASEGT. The CDR3 sequence is 16 residues long. The DNA for the CDR3 is TGTGCCAGCAGTCTCCAAGGAGTCGCCGGCACCCGCGAGCAGTACTTC. It is translated as CASSLQGVAGTREQYF.

This clonotype was recorded only once. V gene TRBV6-6 combines with J gene TRBJ2-2, with 8 bases that match TRBD1. The J segment lost 7 bases and the V segment lost 2 bases, leaving 12 bases of the junction unmatched. The CDR3 has 17 residues. Germline CDR1 and CDR2: MNHNY and SVGAGI (reference sequence). The CDR3 loop reads CASSYGGQAQRGGELFF. CDR3 coding DNA: TGTGCCAGCAGTTACGGGGGACAGGCCCAAAGGGGCGGGGAGCTGTTTTTT.

The J gene is TRBJ2-7, the V gene TRBV15; D not resolved. The germline V and J ends were trimmed by 0 bases and 5 bases, with 8 bases remaining between them. This CDR3 contains 13 residues. Germline CDR1 LNHNV, CDR2 YYDKDF (reference sequence). CDR3 loop: CATSREDLHEQYF. CDR3 in DNA: TGTGCCACCAGCAGAGAAGACCTCCACGAGCAGTACTTC. The variable domain in full, with the rest retrieved from reference TRBV15 and TRBJ2-7, is DAMVIQNPRYQVTQFGKPVTLSCSQTLNHNVMYWYQQKSSQAPKLLFHYYDKDFNNEADTPDNFQSRRPNTSFCFLDIRSPGLGDTAMYLCATSREDLHEQYFGPGTRLTVT.

The chain employs TRBV6-2 or TRBV6-3 and TRBJ2-1; TRBD2 matches 9 bases. The V gene end was trimmed by 2 bases and the J gene end by 6 bases; junction bases not matched to a gene: 8. Germline V CDR1 and CDR2: MNHEY, SVGEGT. The CDR3 is 16 residues long. The CDR3 sequence is CASSYGGRARSNEQFF. The CDR3 region has the DNA TGTGCCAGCAGTTACGGCGGGAGGGCAAGGAGCAATGAGCAGTTCTTC.

This clonotype was observed a few times. The V and J genes are TRBV20-1 and TRBJ1-4; D is unclear. CDR3 length: 13 amino acids. The V and J ends lost 3 bases and 4 bases respectively, with 9 bases between them. CDR1 and CDR2 from the germline V gene are DFQATT and SNEGSKA (reference sequence). The CDR3 DNA reads TGCAGTGCTAGCGGCGGGATTAATGAAAAACTGTTTTTT. It encodes CSASGGINEKLFF.

There are a few counts of this clonotype. The CDR3 region has the DNA TGTGCCAGCACCCTTCCCGCGACGACAAGGACAACCTACGAGCAGTACTTC. Translated, it gives CASTLPATTRTTYEQYF. The rearrangement links TRBV6-1 to TRBJ2-7; tentative D call: TRBD1 (5 bases). Between the trimmed V and J ends, which lost 7 bases and 2 bases, there was a span of 24 bases. Germline assignment: CDR1 MNHNS and CDR2 SASEGT. CDR3 length equals 17 residues.

The rearrangement links TRBV18 to TRBJ2-7; tentative D call: TRBD2 (5 bases). The length of the CDR3 is 13 residues. Trimming left V 3 bases short and J 3 bases short, with 9 bases between. The germline V gene has CDR1 KGHSH and CDR2 LQKENI. CDR3 protein: CASSPRRDYEQYF. For the CDR3, the DNA is TGTGCCAGCTCACCCCGACGGGACTACGAGCAGTACTTC.

The chain recombines TRBV7-8 with TRBJ2-5; weak D call: TRBD2 (5 bases). The CDR3 extends over 12 amino acids. The V end was cut by 5 bases, the J end by 1 base, with 5 bases between. Germline CDR1 is SGHVS and CDR2 is FQNEAQ. Written as DNA, the CDR3 is TGTGCCAGCAGCGGGAGCCAAGAGACCCAGTACTTC. It yields the protein CASSGSQETQYF.

This clonotype was observed a handful of times. The chain employs TRBV7-2 and TRBJ2-3; no definite D call. The CDR3 length is 14 residues. V was clipped by 4 bases and J by 0 bases, with 8 bases between them. Per the germline V gene, CDR1 is SGHTA and CDR2 is FQGNSA. CDR3 protein: CASSSRRSTDTQYF. CDR3 DNA sequence: TGTGCCAGCAGCTCTAGACGGAGCACAGATACGCAGTATTTT.

This clonotype has just a few counts. V is TRBV6-2 or TRBV6-3 and J is TRBJ2-1; TRBD2 aligns across 14 bases. Germline assignment: CDR1 MNHEY and CDR2 SVGEGT. This CDR3 has 16 amino acids. The V segment lost 4 bases and the J segment 12 bases; nucleotides outside the gene matches: 11. The CDR3 loop is CASSWEVTSGRARQFF. CDR3 DNA: TGTGCCAGCAGTTGGGAGGTGACTAGCGGGAGGGCCCGGCAGTTCTTC.

This clonotype appeared many times. This chain links TRBV7-8 with TRBJ2-3, with TRBD2 identical over 8 bases. The CDR3 has 13 amino acids. The V gene end was trimmed by 5 bases and the J gene end by 3 bases; junction bases not matched to a gene: 1. The germline V gene has CDR1 SGHVS and CDR2 FQNEAQ. CDR3 coding DNA: TGTGCCAGCAGCCCTAGCGGGACAGATACGCAGTATTTT. Protein product: CASSPSGTDTQYF.

The J gene is TRBJ2-3, the V gene TRBV12-3 or TRBV12-4, with 7 nucleotides matching TRBD2. CDR3 size: 14 residues. The V and J ends lost 8 bases and 6 bases, in that order; junction bases with no gene match: 11. The CDR3 is CASCSGGGYDTQYF. CDR3 coding DNA: TGTGCCAGCTGTTCGGGGGGAGGGTACGATACGCAGTATTTT.

On this clonotype: Its ends do not fully match the called genes, so a read error is possible. This sequence joins TRBV4-3 and TRBJ1-6; D is perhaps TRBD1 (6 bases). Germline CDR1 reads LGHNA; CDR2 reads YSLEER. The CDR3 contains 13 residues. The CDR3 DNA is TGCACCAGCAGCCAAGACAGGAATTCACCCGTCCACTTT. Its translation: CTSSQDRNSPVHF.

This chain joins TRBV7-3 and TRBJ1-1; D not resolved. This CDR3 has 14 amino acids. Germline CDR1 reads SGHTA; CDR2 reads FQGTGA. V was clipped by 4 bases and J by 0 bases, with 9 bases between them. Written as DNA, the CDR3 is TGTGCCAGCAGCTGGACGATAGTGAACACTGAAGCTTTCTTT. This sequence encodes CASSWTIVNTEAFF.

V gene TRBV5-1 combines with J gene TRBJ2-5; D is perhaps TRBD1 or TRBD2 (5 bases each). The CDR3 runs to 15 residues. Looked up from germline, CDR1 is SGHRS and CDR2 is YFSETQ. Trimming removed 4 bases at V and 4 bases at J, with 17 bases between. In DNA, the CDR3 is TGCGCCAGCAGCGAGGGAAGGACATTGCCAGAGACCCAGTACTTC. The encoded protein is CASSEGRTLPETQYF.

The CDR3: CASSRLANYGYTF. In DNA form, the CDR3 reads TGCGCCAGCAGCCGTTTGGCAAACTATGGCTACACCTTC. This chain links TRBV4-1 with TRBJ1-2; D is undetermined. The CDR3 consists of 13 residues. V gave up 4 bases and J gave up 2 bases, with 8 bases separating them. Germline CDR1 and CDR2: MGHRA and YSYEKL.

This clonotype has more than one count but fewer than ten. The chain combines TRBV7-9 with TRBJ2-3, with D uncertain. This CDR3 is 11 amino acids long. Deletions cut 5 bases from V and 6 bases from J, with 6 bases between. CDR1 is SEHNR and CDR2 is FQNEAQ in the germline V gene (reference sequence). CDR3 in amino acids: CASSKRDTQYF. In nucleotides, the CDR3 is TGTGCCAGCAGCAAAAGGGATACGCAGTATTTT. The full variable domain, with the rest looked up from reference TRBV7-9 and TRBJ2-3, is DTGVSQNPRHKITKRGQNVTFRCDPISEHNRLYWYRQTLGQGPEFLTYFQNEAQLEKSRLLSDRFSAERPKGSFSTLEIQRTEQGDSAMYLCASSKRDTQYFGPGTRLTVL.

The J gene is TRBJ1-5, the V gene TRBV27; D may be TRBD1 (5 bases). The CDR3 sequence is 15 residues long. With 5 bases removed from V and 2 bases from J, the gap between germline ends came to 13 bases. Germline lookup yields CDR1 MNHEY and CDR2 SMNVEV (reference sequence). CDR3 DNA: TGTGCCAGCAGTAGCTGGCGGGGGGGCAATCAGCCCCAGCATTTT. It encodes CASSSWRGGNQPQHF.

This clonotype was seen only a few times. The V gene is TRBV18, the J gene TRBJ1-1; D is ambiguous. V was trimmed by 3 bases and J by 8 bases, leaving 22 bases between them. Germline V gives CDR1 KGHSH, CDR2 LQKENI. This CDR3 has 16 amino acids. CDR3 residues: CASSPSISGPYGEAFF. For the CDR3, the DNA is TGTGCCAGCTCACCCTCAATTTCCGGGCCCTATGGGGAAGCTTTCTTT.

The chain recombines TRBV2 with TRBJ1-1; maybe TRBD1 (5 bases). Germline V CDR1 and CDR2: SNHLY, FYNNEI. This CDR3 has 18 amino acids. Trimming removed 3 bases at V and 1 base at J, with 21 bases between. The CDR3 sequence: CASSDIDPWGRGNTEAFF. CDR3 DNA sequence: TGTGCCAGCAGTGATATCGACCCCTGGGGACGAGGGAACACTGAAGCTTTCTTT.

The rearrangement links TRBV7-6 to TRBJ2-1, with 7 bases fitting TRBD2. Germline CDR1 SGHVS, CDR2 FNYEAQ. The CDR3 runs to 17 residues. V trimming: 5 bases; J trimming: 8 bases; junction bases outside the gene matches: 18. The chain's CDR3 is CASSAPPLAPAADEQFF. In DNA, the CDR3 is TGTGCCAGCAGCGCGCCGCCACTAGCGCCCGCTGCCGATGAGCAGTTCTTC.